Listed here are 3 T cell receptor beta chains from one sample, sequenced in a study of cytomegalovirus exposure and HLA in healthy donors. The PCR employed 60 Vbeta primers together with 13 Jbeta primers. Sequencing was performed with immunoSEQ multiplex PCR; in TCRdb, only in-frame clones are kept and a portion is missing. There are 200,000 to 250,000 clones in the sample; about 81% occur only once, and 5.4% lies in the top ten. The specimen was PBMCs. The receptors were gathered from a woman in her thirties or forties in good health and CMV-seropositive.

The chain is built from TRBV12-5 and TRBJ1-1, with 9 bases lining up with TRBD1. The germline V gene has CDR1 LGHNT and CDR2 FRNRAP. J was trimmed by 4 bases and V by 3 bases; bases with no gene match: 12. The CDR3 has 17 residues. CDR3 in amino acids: CASGLADTGGASTEAFF. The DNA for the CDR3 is TGTGCTAGTGGTTTAGCCGACACAGGGGGCGCAAGCACTGAAGCTTTCTTT.

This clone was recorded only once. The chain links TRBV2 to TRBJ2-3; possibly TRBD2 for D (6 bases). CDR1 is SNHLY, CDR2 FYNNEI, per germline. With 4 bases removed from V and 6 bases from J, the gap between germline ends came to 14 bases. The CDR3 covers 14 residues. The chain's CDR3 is CASSVLAPRDTQYF. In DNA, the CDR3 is TGTGCCAGCAGTGTTCTAGCGCCTAGGGATACGCAGTATTTT. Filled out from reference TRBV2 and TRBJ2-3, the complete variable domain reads EPEVTQTPSHQVTQMGQEVILRCVPISNHLYFYWYRQILGQKVEFLVSFYNNEISEKSEIFDDQFSVERPDGSNFTLKIRSTKLEDSAMYFCASSVLAPRDTQYFGPGTRLTVL.

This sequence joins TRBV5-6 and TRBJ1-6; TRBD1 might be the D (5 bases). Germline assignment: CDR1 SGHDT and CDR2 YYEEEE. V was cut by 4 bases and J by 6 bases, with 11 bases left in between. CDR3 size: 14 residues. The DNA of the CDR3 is TGTGCCAGCAGCCCAGGGTTAGGTAATTCACCCCTCCACTTT. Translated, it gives CASSPGLGNSPLHF.